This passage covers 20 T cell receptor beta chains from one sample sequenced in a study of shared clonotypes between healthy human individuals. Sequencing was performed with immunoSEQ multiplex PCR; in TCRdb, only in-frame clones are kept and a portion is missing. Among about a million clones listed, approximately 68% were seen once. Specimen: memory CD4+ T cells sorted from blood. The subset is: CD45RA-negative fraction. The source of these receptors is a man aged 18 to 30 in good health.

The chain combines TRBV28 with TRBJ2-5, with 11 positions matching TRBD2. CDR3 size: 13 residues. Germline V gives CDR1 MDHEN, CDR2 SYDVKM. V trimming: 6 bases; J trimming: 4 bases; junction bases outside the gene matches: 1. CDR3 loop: CASRGTSGETQYF. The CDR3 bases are TGTGCCAGCAGGGGGACTAGCGGAGAGACCCAGTACTTC.

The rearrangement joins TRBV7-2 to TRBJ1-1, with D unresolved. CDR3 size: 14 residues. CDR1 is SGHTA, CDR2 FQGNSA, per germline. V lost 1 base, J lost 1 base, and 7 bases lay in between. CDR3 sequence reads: CASSLVFGNTEAFF. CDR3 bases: TGTGCCAGCAGCTTAGTTTTCGGGAACACTGAAGCTTTCTTT.

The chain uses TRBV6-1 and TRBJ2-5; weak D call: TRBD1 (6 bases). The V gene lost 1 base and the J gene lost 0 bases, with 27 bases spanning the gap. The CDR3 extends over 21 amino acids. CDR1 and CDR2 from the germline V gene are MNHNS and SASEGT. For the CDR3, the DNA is TGTGCCAGCAGTGAAGTTGGGTGGCAGGGGATCGTGGACCTGTACCAAGAGACCCAGTACTTC. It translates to CASSEVGWQGIVDLYQETQYF.

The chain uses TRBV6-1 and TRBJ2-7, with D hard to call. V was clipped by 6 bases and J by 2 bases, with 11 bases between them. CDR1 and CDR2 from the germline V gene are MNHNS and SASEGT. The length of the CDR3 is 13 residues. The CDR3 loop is CASSGSITYEQYF. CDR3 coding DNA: TGTGCCAGCAGCGGCAGTATTACCTACGAGCAGTACTTC.

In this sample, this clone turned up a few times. In DNA form, the CDR3 reads TGTGCCAGTACCACAGGGTGGGCCACTGAAGCTTTCTTT. Amino acids: CASTTGWATEAFF. J is TRBJ1-1 and V is TRBV19; a possible D gene is TRBD1 (6 bases). V lost 7 bases, J lost 4 bases, and 13 bases lay in between. The CDR3 runs 13 residues. Germline lookup yields CDR1 LNHDA and CDR2 SQIVND (reference sequence).

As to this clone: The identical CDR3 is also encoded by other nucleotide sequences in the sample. The DNA of the CDR3 is TGCGCCAGCAGCCCCGGCGGGGACACTGAAGCTTTCTTT. Its translation is CASSPGGDTEAFF. This sequence joins TRBV5-1 and TRBJ1-1, with D unclear. Trimming shortened V by 4 bases and J by 3 bases, and 10 bases separated the two germline ends. Germline V gene data show CDR1 as SGHRS and CDR2 as YFSETQ. CDR3 length: 13 residues.

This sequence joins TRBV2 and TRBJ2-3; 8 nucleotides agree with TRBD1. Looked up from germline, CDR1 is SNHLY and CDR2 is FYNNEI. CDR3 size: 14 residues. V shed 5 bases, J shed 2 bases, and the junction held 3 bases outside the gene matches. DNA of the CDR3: TGTGCCAGCAGTCCGGGACAGGTCACAGATACGCAGTATTTT. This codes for CASSPGQVTDTQYF.

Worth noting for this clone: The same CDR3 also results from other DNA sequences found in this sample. CDR3 bases: TGTGCCAGCAGTTATGGGGGGACCGGGGAGCTGTTTTTT. This sequence encodes CASSYGGTGELFF. This chain links TRBV6-5 with TRBJ2-2, with D perhaps TRBD2 (6 bases). This CDR3 comprises 13 residues. The germline CDR1 and CDR2 sequences are MNHEY and SVGAGI. The V and J ends lost 3 bases and 5 bases respectively, with 7 bases between them.

The CDR3 is CAWSLGGWGTEAFF. The CDR3, as DNA: TGTGCCTGGAGTCTTGGAGGTTGGGGCACTGAAGCTTTCTTT. This chain joins TRBV30 and TRBJ1-1; no firm D call. Trimming shortened V by 2 bases and J by 4 bases, and 14 bases separated the two germline ends. This CDR3 contains 14 residues. Germline assignment: CDR1 GTSNPN and CDR2 SVGIG (reference sequence).

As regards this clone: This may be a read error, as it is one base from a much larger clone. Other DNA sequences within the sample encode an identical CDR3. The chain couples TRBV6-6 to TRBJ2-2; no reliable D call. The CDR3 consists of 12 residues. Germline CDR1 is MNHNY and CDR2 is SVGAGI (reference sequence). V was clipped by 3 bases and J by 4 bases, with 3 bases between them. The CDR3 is CASSYTTGELFF. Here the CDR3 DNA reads TGTGCCAGCAGTTATACCACCGGGGAGCTGTTTTTT.

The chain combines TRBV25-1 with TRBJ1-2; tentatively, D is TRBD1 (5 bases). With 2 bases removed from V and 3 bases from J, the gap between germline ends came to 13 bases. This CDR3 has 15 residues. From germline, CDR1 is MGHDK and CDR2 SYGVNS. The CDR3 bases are TGTGCCAGCAGTGAAACAGGCTCGAGGTACTATGGCTACACCTTC. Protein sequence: CASSETGSRYYGYTF.

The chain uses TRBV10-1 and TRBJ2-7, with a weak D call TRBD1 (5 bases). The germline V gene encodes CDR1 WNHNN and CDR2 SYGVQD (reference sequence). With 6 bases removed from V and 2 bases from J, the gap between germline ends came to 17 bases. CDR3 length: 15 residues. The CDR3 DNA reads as TGCGCCAGCAGGTCAGGTAAAGGGGCGGCCTACGAGCAGTACTTC. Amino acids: CASRSGKGAAYEQYF.

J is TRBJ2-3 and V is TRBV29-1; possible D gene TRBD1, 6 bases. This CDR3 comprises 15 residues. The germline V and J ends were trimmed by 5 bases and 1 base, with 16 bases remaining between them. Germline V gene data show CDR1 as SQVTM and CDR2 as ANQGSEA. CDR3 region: CSVLASAGGTDTQYF. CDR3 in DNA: TGCAGCGTTCTTGCTTCGGCAGGGGGCACAGATACGCAGTATTTT.

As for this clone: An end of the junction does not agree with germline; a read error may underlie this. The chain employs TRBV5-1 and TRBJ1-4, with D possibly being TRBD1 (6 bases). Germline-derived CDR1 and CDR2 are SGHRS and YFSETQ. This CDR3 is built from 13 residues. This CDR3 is CASSRDKNEELFF. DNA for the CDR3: TGCGCCAGCAGCCGGGACAAAAATGAAGAACTGTTTTTT.

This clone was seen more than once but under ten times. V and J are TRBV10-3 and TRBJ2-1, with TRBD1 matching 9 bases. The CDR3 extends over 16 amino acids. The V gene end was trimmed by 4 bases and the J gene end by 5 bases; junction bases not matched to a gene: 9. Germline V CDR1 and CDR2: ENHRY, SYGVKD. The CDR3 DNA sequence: TGTGCCATCAGTGGCGTGTGGGACAGGGACCACAATGAGCAGTTCTTC. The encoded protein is CAISGVWDRDHNEQFF.

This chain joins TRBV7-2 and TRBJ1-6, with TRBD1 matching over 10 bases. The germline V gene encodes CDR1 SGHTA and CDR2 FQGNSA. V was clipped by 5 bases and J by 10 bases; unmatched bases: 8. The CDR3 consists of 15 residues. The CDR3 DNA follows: TGTGCCAGCAGCGCCCTTGACAGGGGGCGGTCACCCCTCCACTTT. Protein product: CASSALDRGRSPLHF.

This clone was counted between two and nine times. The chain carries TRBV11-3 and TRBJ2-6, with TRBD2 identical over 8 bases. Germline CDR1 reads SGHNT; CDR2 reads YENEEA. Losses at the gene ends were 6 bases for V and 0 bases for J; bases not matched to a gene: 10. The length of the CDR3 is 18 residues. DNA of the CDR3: TGTGCCAGCAGTTCCGGGGGGGGCAGCCCCTCTGGGGCCAACGTCCTGACTTTC. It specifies CASSSGGGSPSGANVLTF.

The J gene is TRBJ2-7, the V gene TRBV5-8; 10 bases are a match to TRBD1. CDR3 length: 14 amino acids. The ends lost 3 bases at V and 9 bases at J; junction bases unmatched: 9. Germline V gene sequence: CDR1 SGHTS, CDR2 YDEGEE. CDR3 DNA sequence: TGTGCCAGCAGCTCCCGGGACAGGGGAAGTGTGCAGTACTTC. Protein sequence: CASSSRDRGSVQYF. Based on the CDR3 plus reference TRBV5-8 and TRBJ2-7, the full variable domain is EAGVTQSPTHLIKTRGQQATLRCSPISGHTSVYWYQQALGLGLQFLLWYDEGEERNRGNFPPRFSGRQFPNYSSELNVNALELEDSALYLCASSSRDRGSVQYFGPGTRLTVT.

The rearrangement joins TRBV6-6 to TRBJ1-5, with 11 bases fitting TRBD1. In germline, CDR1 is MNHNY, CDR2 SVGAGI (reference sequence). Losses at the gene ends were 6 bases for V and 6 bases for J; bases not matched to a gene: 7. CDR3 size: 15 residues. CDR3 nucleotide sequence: TGTGCCAGCAGGACCGGGACAGGGGGGATTCAGCCCCAGCATTTT. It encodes CASRTGTGGIQPQHF.

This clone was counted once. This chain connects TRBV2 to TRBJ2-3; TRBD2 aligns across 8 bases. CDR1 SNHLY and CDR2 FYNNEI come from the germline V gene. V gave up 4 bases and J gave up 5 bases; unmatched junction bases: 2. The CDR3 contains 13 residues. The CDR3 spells CASSGAGGDTQYF. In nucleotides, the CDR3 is TGTGCCAGCAGTGGGGCGGGAGGAGATACGCAGTATTTT.